One TCR beta chain is described in this entry. These data come from a study of blood T cell repertoires in COVID-19. Study as a whole: The United States, Italy and Spain supplied acute and convalescent COVID-19 samples.

Here immunoSEQ multiplex PCR was the method, and the copy in TCRdb shows in-frame clones only, minus some. Among over 250,000 clones, approximately 85% were seen once, and the ten largest hold more than 4.5%. The germline V and J ends were trimmed by 11 bases and 1 base, with 11 bases remaining between them. There are 13 residues in the CDR3. The germline V gene has CDR1 LNHDA and CDR2 SQIVND (reference sequence). The sequence was collected from a man over 45 with active or convalescent COVID-19. The chain recombines TRBV19 with TRBJ2-2; D possibly corresponds to TRBD1 (6 bases). Sequencing used peripheral blood. For the CDR3, the DNA is TGTGCCTCCAAGGACAGGAACACCGGGGAGCTGTTTTTT. Translation gives CASKDRNTGELFF.